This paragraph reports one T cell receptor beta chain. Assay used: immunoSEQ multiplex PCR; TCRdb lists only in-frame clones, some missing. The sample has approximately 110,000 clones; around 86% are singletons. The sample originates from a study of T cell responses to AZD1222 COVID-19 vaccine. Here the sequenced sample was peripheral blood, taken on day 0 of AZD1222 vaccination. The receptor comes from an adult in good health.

Here the CDR3 DNA reads TGTGCCAGCTCACCGGGCCGACTAAGGTACGAGCAGTACTTC. It encodes CASSPGRLRYEQYF. The chain links TRBV18 to TRBJ2-7; maybe TRBD2 (5 bases). CDR1 is KGHSH and CDR2 is LQKENI in the germline V gene. The CDR3 length is 14 residues. V lost 3 bases, J lost 4 bases, and 13 bases lay in between.